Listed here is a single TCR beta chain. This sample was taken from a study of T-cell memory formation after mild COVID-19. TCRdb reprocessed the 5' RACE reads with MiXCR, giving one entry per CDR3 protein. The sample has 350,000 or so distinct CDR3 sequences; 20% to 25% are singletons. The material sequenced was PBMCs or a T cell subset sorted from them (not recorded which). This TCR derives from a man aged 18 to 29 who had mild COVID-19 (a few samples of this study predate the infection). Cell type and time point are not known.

The CDR3 here is CASSLSRDSAYEQYV. The CDR3 nucleotides are TGTGCCAGCAGTTTATCGCGGGACAGTGCCTACGAGCAGTACGTC. V and J are TRBV28 and TRBJ2-7, with D perhaps TRBD1 (7 bases). CDR1 and CDR2 from the germline V gene are MDHEN and SYDVKM. V was clipped by 1 base and J by 2 bases, with 12 bases between them. The CDR3 extends over 15 amino acids.